Sequencing of this T cell receptor (beta chain) was carried out in a study of blood T cells in healthy people across ages. Study results and caveats: Naive CD4+ cell counts and diversity both ran higher in long-lived than in aged donors. A conclusive naive versus antigen-experienced comparison was prevented by the unsorted PBMCs.

A sample-barcoded 5' primer and a J-beta primer mix were used in a second PCR of roughly 7 to 12 cycles. Through a template-switch adaptor with 12 random nucleotides, each cDNA molecule received a tag. TCRdb reprocessed the 5' RACE reads with MiXCR, giving one entry per CDR3 protein. The sample lists more than 1.4 million distinct CDR3 sequences, around 42% seen once, with 7% to 9% in the top ten. For every donor, a draw yielded around 10 milliliters of peripheral blood. From germline, CDR1 is DFQATT and CDR2 SNEGSKA (reference sequence). This CDR3 spans 16 amino acids. Deletions cut 1 base from V and 0 bases from J, with 13 bases between. As regards this clonotype: Its antigen is unidentified.

The source is a woman aged 18-30 years in good health. The chain carries TRBV20-1 and TRBJ2-1, with D possibly TRBD2 on 6 matching bases. Sequencing was performed on blood. The CDR3 DNA is TGCAGTGCTAGAGTCTCCCCCGGGGGCTCCTACAATGAGCAGTTCTTC. Protein sequence: CSARVSPGGSYNEQFF.